This T cell receptor beta chain derives from a study of STAT5B mutations in CD4+ large granular lymphocyte leukemia. Only in-frame clones appear in the TCRdb table, and some are missing; sequencing was by immunoSEQ multiplex PCR. The sample includes approximately 20,000 clones, roughly 83% of them seen just once. CDR1 is LNHDA and CDR2 is SQIVND in the germline V gene (reference sequence). CDR3 length: 15 residues. V lost 7 bases, J lost 2 bases, and 6 bases stayed unmatched. A few counts support this clone. Its antigen remains unidentified. Study-wide findings and caveats: Patient CD4-sorted repertoires stayed more clonal than healthy ones after leukemic-clone removal. TRBV06-family usage was enriched in top patient clones (8/27) versus controls (2/35).

Sequenced sample: CD4+ T cells from blood buffy coats. The receptor was isolated from a human donor in good health. The chain uses TRBV19 and TRBJ2-2, with 8 bases matching TRBD2. The CDR3 is CASTLAGLNTGELFF. The CDR3 DNA reads as TGTGCCAGTACGCTAGCGGGTTTAAACACCGGGGAGCTGTTTTTT. The full variable domain, in which reference TRBV19 and TRBJ2-2 provide the parts outside the CDR3, is DGGITQSPKYLFRKEGQNVTLSCEQNLNHDAMYWYRQDPGQGLRLIYYSQIVNDFQKGDIAEGYSVSREKKESFPLTVTSAQKNPTAFYLCASTLAGLNTGELFFGEGSRLTVL.